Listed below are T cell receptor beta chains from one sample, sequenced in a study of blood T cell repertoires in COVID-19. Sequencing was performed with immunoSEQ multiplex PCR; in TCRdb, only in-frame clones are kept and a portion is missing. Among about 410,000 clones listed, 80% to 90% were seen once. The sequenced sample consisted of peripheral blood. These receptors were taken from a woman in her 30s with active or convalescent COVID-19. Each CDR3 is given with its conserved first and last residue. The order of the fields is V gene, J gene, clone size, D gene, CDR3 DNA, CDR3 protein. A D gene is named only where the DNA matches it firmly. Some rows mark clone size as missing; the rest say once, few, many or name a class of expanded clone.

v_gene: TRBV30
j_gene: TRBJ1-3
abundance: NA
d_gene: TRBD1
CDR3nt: TGTGCCTGGGGACAGGGAGGCTCTGGAAACACCATATATTTT
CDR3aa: CAWGQGGSGNTIYF

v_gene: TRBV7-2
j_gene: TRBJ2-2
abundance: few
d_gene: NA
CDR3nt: TGTGCCAGCAGCTTATCTCTTATGCGGGCCTACACCGGGGAGCTGTTTTTT
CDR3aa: CASSLSLMRAYTGELFF

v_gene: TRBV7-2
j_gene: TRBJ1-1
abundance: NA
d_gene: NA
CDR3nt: TGTGCCAGCAGCCAACACCGGGTCGGCACTGAAGCTTTCTTT
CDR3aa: CASSQHRVGTEAFF

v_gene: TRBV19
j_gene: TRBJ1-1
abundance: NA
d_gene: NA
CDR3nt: TGTGCCAGTAGTATTGTGGACGGACTAATGAACACTGAAGCTTTCTTT
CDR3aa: CASSIVDGLMNTEAFF

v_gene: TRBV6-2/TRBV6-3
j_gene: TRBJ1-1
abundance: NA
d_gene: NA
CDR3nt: TGTGCCAGCAGTTACTTGTTAGCTCCTGAAGCTTTCTTT
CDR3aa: CASSYLLAPEAFF

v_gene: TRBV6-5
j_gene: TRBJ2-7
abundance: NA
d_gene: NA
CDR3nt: TGTGCCAGCAGCACAGACTCCTACGAGCAGTACTTC
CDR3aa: CASSTDSYEQYF

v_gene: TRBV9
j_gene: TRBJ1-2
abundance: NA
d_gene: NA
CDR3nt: TGTGCCAGCAGCGCGTTCGACAGCTCCGATTATGGCTACACCTTC
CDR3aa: CASSAFDSSDYGYTF

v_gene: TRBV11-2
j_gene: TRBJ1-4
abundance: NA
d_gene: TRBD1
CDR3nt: TGTGCCAGCAGCTCGACAGGGACTAATGAAAAACTGTTTTTT
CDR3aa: CASSSTGTNEKLFF

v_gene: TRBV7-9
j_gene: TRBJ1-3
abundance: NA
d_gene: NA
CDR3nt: TGTGCCAGCAGCGTAGACTCCACCAGAAACACCATATATTTT
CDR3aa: CASSVDSTRNTIYF

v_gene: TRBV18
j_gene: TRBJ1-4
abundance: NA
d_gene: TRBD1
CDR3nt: TGTGCCAGCTCACCAGGGACAGATTTGCAGCCCGAAAAACTGTTTTTT
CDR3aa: CASSPGTDLQPEKLFF

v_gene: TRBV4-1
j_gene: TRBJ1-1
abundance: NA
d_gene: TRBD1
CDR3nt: TGCGCCAGCAGCCAAGAGGACAGGGCGAATACTGAAGCTTTCTTT
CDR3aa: CASSQEDRANTEAFF

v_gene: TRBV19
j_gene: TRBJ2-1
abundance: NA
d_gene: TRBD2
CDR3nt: TGTGCCAGTAGTATAGGAGTTTGGGCGGGAGGGCCCTCGTACAATGAGCAGTTCTTC
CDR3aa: CASSIGVWAGGPSYNEQFF

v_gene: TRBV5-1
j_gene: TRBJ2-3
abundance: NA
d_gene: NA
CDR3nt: TGCGCCAGCAGCTTGGTAGGGAGAAACACAGATACGCAGTATTTT
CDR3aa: CASSLVGRNTDTQYF

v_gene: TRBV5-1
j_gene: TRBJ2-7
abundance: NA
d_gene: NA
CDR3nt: TGCGCCAGCAGCTTGGCAGGGGCTAGCCGCTCCTACGAGCAGTACTTC
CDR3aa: CASSLAGASRSYEQYF

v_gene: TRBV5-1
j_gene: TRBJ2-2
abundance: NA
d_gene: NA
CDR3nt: TGCGCCAGCAGCTTGGACCCCGGGGTTAACACCGGGGAGCTGTTTTTT
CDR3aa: CASSLDPGVNTGELFF

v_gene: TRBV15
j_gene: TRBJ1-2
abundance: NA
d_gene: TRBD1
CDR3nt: TGTGCCACCGGGGTACCCGGACTCGCAGGGGGAAAGGGCTACACCTTC
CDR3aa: CATGVPGLAGGKGYTF

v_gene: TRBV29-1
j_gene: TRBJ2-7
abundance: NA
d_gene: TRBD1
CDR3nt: TGCAGCTTCGACAGGGTTGGATTTGGAACCTACGAGCAGTACTTC
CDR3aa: CSFDRVGFGTYEQYF

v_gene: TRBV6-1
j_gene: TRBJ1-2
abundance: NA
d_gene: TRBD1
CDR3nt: TGTGCCAGCAGTGAAGTAGGATTGGGACAGGGGCTGGATGGCTACACCTTC
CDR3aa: CASSEVGLGQGLDGYTF

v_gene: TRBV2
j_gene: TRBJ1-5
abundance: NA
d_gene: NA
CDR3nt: TGTGCCAGCAGTGAAGGGGGGGGAAATCAGCCCCAGCATTTT
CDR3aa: CASSEGGGNQPQHF

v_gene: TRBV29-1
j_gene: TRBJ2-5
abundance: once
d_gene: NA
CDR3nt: TGCAGCGTTGAAAGACGGCTAGCCCAAGAGACCCAGTACTTC
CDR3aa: CSVERRLAQETQYF

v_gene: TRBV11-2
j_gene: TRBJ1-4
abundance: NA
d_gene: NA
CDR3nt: TGTGCCAGCAGCTTATCCGGGGTGCCTAATGAAAAACTGTTTTTT
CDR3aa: CASSLSGVPNEKLFF

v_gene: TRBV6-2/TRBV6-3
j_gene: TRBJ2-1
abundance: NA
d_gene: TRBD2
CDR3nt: TGTGCCAGCAGTTACTCGCGGCTAGCGGGGTGGAATGAGCAGTTCTTC
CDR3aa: CASSYSRLAGWNEQFF

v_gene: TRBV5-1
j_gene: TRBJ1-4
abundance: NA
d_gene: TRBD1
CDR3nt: TGCGCCAGCAGCCCGGGGACAGTAGCAACTAATGAAAAACTGTTTTTT
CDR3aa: CASSPGTVATNEKLFF

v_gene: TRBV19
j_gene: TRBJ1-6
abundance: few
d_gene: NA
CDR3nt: TGTGCCAGTACCCCCGGGTCCAGATACTCACCCCTCCACTTT
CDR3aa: CASTPGSRYSPLHF

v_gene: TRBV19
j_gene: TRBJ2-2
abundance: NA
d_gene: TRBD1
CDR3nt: TGTGCCAGTAGTAGAGATAGGGGGACAGCGAACACCGGGGAGCTGTTTTTT
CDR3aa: CASSRDRGTANTGELFF

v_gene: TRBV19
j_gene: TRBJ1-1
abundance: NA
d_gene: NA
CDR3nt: TGTGCCAGTAGGAAGTGGGAGCAGAACACTGAAGCTTTCTTT
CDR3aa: CASRKWEQNTEAFF

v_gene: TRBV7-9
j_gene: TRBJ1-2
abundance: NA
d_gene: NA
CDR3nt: TGTGCCAGCAGCTTAAACAGCTGGGTGGATGGCTACACCTTC
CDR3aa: CASSLNSWVDGYTF

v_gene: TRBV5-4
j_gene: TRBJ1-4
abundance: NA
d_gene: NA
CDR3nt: TGTGCCAGCAGCTTAACGACGACCGGGACAACAAAGGCTAGTAATGAAAAACTGTTTTTT
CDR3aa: CASSLTTTGTTKASNEKLFF